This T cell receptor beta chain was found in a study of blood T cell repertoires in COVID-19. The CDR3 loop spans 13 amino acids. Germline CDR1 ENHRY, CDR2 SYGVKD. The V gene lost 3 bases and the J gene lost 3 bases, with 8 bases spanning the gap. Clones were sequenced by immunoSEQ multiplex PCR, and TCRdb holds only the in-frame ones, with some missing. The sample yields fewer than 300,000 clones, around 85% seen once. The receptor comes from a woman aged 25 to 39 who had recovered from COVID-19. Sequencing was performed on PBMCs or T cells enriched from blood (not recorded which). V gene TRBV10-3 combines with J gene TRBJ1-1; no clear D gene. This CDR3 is CAISDDTDTEAFF. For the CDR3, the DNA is TGTGCCATCAGTGATGACACTGACACTGAAGCTTTCTTT.